Below are 11 T cell receptor beta chains sequenced from a single sample in a study of T cells expressing NK-cell markers. TCRdb processed the 5' RACE reads again and assigns one entry to each CDR3 protein, with no DNA. The sample's table shows 500,000 to 700,000 distinct CDR3 sequences. Sequencing was carried out using blood T cells: a sorted CD56 or NKG2C T cell subset, CD4+ or CD8+ T cells, or bulk PBMC T cells (not recorded which). Every receptor here comes from a young man in good health.

V gene TRBV7-9 combines with J gene TRBJ2-7; TCRdb designates TRBD1, a call that cannot be tested without DNA. Germline V lookup: CDR1 SEHNR, CDR2 FQNEAQ (reference sequence). The CDR3 spans 13 residues. CDR3 amino acids: CASSPRLLGEQYF.

CDR3 protein: CATSDFGGGTENYNEQFF. This chain links TRBV24-1 with TRBJ2-1; TCRdb reports TRBD1, a call that lacks DNA to check it against. Per germline, CDR1 KGHDR and CDR2 SFDVKD. CDR3 length equals 18 residues.

This chain connects TRBV4-1 to TRBJ1-1. This CDR3 has 14 residues. Germline V gives CDR1 MGHRA, CDR2 YSYEKL. The CDR3 is CASSLEGTNTEAFF.

The genes are TRBV11-1 and TRBJ2-3; TCRdb's assignment of TRBD1 cannot be checked, as there is no DNA. From germline, CDR1 is SGHAT and CDR2 FQDESV (reference sequence). The CDR3 consists of 19 residues. The CDR3 is CASSLGITYLSGGTDTQYF.

V usage is TRBV5-1 and J usage is TRBJ1-2; there is no DNA to check the TCRdb D call of TRBD1. Germline V gene sequence: CDR1 SGHRS, CDR2 YFSETQ. This CDR3 has 14 residues. CDR3 sequence: CASSATGFDYGYTF. The full variable domain, in which reference TRBV5-1 and TRBJ1-2 provide the parts outside the CDR3, is KAGVTQTPRYLIKTRGQQVTLSCSPISGHRSVSWYQQTPGQGLQFLFEYFSETQRNKGNFPGRFSGRQFSNSRSEMNVSTLELGDSALYLCASSATGFDYGYTFGSGTRLTVV.

This chain links TRBV28 with TRBJ2-3; TCRdb reports TRBD1, a call that lacks DNA to check it against. Germline V CDR1 and CDR2: MDHEN, SYDVKM. CDR3 length: 17 amino acids. CDR3 sequence reads: CASSLGMVRDPTDTQYF.

The chain employs TRBV9 and TRBJ2-5; TCRdb proposes TRBD1, but this gene call is untestable without DNA. CDR1 and CDR2 from the germline V gene are SGDLS and YYNGEE. This CDR3 contains 15 residues. CDR3 loop: CASSVAPRGRETQYF.

V gene TRBV12-3 or TRBV12-4 combines with J gene TRBJ2-5; TCRdb's D call of TRBD1 is untestable without DNA. The CDR3 runs to 15 residues. The CDR3 protein is CASSQAGGAFETQYF.

The V call is TRBV27, the J call TRBJ2-5; TCRdb selects TRBD2, and the lack of DNA leaves this call unchecked. Looked up from germline, CDR1 is MNHEY and CDR2 is SMNVEV (reference sequence). CDR3 length equals 17 residues. CDR3: CASSLSTTSGRKETQYF.

The V and J genes are TRBV7-8 and TRBJ2-5; there is no DNA to check the TCRdb D call of TRBD2. The CDR3 totals 14 residues. The germline V gene encodes CDR1 SGHVS and CDR2 FQNEAQ. The CDR3 sequence is CASSPSPVQETQYF.

The rearrangement uses TRBV20-1 and TRBJ2-3; without DNA, the TCRdb call of TRBD2 cannot be checked. In germline, CDR1 is DFQATT, CDR2 SNEGSKA (reference sequence). The CDR3 totals 13 residues. CDR3: CSAEDFLTDTQYF.